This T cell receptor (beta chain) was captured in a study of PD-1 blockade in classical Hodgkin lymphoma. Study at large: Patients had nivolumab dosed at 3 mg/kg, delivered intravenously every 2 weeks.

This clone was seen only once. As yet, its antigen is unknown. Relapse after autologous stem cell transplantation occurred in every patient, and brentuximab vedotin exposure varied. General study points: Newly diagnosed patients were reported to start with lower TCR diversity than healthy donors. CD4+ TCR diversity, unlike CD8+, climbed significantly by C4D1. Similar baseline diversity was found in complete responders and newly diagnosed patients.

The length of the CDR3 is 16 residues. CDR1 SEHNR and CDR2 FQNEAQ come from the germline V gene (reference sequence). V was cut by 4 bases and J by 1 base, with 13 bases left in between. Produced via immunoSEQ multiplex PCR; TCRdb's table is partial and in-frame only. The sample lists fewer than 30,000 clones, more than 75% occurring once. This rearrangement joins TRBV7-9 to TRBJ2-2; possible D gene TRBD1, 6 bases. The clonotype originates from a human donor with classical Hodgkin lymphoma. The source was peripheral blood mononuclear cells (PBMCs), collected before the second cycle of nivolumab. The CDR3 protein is CASSSRQAVNTGELFF. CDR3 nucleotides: TGTGCCAGCAGCTCCCGACAGGCTGTGAACACCGGGGAGCTGTTTTTT.